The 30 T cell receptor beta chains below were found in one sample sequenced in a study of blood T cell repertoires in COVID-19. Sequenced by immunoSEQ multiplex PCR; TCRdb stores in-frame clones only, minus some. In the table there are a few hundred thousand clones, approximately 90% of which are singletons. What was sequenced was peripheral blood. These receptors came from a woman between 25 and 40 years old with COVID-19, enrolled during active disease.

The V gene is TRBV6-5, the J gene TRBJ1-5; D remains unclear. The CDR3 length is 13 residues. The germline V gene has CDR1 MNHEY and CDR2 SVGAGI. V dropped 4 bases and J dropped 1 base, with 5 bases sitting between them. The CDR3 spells CASSFYSNQPQHF. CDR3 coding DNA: TGTGCCAGCAGTTTCTACAGCAATCAGCCCCAGCATTTT.

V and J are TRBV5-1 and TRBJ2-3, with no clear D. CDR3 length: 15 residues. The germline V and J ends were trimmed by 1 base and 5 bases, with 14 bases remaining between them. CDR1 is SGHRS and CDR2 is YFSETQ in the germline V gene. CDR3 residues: CASSLILPSEDTQYF. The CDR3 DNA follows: TGCGCCAGCAGCTTGATCCTACCTTCTGAAGATACGCAGTATTTT.

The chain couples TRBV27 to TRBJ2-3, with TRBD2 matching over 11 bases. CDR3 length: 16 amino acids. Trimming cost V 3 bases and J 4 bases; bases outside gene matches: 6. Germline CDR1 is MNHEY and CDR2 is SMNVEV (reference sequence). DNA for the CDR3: TGTGCCAGCAGTTTCACTACTAGCGGGAGTCCAGATACGCAGTATTTT. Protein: CASSFTTSGSPDTQYF.

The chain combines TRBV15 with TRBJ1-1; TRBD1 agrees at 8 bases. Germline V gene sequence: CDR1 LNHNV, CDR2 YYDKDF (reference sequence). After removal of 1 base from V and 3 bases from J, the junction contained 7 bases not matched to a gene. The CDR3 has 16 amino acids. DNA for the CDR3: TGTGCCACCAGCAGAGGTGTGACAGGGGAGGACACTGAAGCTTTCTTT. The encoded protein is CATSRGVTGEDTEAFF.

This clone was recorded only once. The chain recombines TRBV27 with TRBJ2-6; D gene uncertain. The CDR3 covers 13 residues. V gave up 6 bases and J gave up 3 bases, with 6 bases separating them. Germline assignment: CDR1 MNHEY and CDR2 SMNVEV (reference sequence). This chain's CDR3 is CASSPSGANVLTF. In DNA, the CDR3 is TGTGCCAGCAGCCCTAGTGGGGCCAACGTCCTGACTTTC.

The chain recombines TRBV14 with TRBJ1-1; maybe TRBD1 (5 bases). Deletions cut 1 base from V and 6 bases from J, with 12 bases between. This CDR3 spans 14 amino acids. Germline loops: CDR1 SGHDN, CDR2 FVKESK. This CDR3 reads CASSQVRGFAEAFF. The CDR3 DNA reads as TGTGCCAGCAGCCAAGTGCGGGGCTTCGCTGAAGCTTTCTTT.

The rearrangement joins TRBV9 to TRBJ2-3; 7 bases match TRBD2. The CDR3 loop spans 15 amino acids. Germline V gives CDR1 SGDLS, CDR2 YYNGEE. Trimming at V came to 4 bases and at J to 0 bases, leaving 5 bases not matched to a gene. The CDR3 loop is CASSPQAGSTDTQYF. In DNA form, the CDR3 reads TGTGCCAGCAGCCCCCAAGCGGGAAGCACAGATACGCAGTATTTT.

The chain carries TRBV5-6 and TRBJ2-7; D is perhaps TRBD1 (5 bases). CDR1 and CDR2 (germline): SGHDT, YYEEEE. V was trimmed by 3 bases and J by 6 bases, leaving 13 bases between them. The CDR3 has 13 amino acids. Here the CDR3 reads CASSWPYDSEQYF. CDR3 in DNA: TGTGCCAGCAGCTGGCCCTACGACAGCGAGCAGTACTTC.

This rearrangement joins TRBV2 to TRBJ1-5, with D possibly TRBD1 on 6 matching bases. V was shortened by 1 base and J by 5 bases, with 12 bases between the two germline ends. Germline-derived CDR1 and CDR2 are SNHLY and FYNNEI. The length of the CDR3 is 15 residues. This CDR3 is CASSEVRRGYQPQHF. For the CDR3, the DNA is TGTGCCAGCAGTGAAGTACGCAGGGGTTATCAGCCCCAGCATTTT.

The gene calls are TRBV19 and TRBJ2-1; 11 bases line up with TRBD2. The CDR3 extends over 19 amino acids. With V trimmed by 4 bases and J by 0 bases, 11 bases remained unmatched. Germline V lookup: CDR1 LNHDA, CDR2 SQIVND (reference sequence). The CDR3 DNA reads TGTGCCAGTAGTAGGTCTGGACTAGCGGGTCCGAGCTCCTACAATGAGCAGTTCTTC. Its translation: CASSRSGLAGPSSYNEQFF.

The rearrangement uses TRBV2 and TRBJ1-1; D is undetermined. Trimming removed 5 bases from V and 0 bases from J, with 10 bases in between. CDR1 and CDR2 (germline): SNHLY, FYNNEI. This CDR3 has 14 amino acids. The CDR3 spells CASSSGILNTEAFF. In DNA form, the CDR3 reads TGTGCCAGCAGTTCCGGGATCCTGAACACTGAAGCTTTCTTT.

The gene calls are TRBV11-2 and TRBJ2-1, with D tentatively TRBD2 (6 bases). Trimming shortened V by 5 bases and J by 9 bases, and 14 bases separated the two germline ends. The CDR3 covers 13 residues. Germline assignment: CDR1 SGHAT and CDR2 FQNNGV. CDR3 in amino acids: CASSPVRETEQFF. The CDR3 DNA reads TGTGCCAGCAGCCCAGTACGGGAGACTGAGCAGTTCTTC.

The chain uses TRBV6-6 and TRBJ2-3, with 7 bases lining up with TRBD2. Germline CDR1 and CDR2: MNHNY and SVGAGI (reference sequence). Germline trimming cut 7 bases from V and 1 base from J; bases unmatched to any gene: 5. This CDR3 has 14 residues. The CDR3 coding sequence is TGTGCCAGCACTCTAGCGGACGGCACAGATACGCAGTATTTT. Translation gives CASTLADGTDTQYF.

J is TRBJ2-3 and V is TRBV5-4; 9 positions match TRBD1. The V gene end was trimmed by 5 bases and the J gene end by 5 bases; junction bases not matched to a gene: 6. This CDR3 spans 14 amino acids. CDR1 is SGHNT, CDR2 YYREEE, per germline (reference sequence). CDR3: CASRPGTGRDTQYF. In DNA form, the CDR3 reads TGTGCCAGCAGACCCGGGACAGGGCGAGATACGCAGTATTTT.

In DNA form, the CDR3 reads TGTGCCAGCAGCATCGCCGGGTACACTGAAGCTTTCTTT. This codes for CASSIAGYTEAFF. The chain links TRBV11-2 to TRBJ1-1; no reliable D call. CDR3 length: 13 amino acids. The germline V gene has CDR1 SGHAT and CDR2 FQNNGV. V was cut by 5 bases and J by 3 bases, with 10 bases left in between.

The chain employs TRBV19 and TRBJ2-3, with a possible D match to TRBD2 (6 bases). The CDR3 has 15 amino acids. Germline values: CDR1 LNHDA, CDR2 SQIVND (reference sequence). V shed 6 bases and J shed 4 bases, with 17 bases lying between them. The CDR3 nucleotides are TGTGCCAGTAGCTTGAGCGGGCCAAAACCAGATACGCAGTATTTT. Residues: CASSLSGPKPDTQYF.

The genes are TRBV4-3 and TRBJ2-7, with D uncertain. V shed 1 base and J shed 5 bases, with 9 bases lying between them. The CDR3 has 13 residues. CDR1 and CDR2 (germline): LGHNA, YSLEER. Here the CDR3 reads CASSQALTHEQYF. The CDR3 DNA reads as TGCGCCAGCAGCCAAGCACTCACTCACGAGCAGTACTTC.

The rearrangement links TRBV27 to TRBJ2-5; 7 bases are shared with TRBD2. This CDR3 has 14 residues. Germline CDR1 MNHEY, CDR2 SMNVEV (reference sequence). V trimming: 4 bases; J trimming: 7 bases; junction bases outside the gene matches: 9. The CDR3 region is CASSSGLDPLTQYF. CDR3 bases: TGTGCCAGCAGTTCAGGACTAGACCCTCTGACCCAGTACTTC.

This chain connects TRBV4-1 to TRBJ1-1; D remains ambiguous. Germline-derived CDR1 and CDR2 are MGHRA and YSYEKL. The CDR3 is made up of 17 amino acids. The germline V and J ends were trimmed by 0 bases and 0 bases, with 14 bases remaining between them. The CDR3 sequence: CASSQDGPGVMNTEAFF. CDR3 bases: TGCGCCAGCAGCCAAGATGGGCCAGGTGTGATGAACACTGAAGCTTTCTTT.

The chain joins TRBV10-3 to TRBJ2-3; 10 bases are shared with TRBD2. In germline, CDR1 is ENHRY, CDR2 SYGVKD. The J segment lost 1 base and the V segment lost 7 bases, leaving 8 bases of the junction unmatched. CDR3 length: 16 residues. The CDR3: CAITAASGRGTDTQYF. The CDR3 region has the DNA TGTGCCATCACTGCTGCGAGCGGGAGGGGCACAGATACGCAGTATTTT.

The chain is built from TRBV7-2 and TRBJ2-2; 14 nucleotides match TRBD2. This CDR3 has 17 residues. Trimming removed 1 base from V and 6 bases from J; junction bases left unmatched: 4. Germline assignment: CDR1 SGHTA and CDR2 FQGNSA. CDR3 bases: TGTGCCAGCAGCTTAGTGGGACTAGCGGGAGTCGCCGGGGAGCTGTTTTTT. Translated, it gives CASSLVGLAGVAGELFF. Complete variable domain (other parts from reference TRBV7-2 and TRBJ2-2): GAGVSQSPSNKVTEKGKDVELRCDPISGHTALYWYRQSLGQGLEFLIYFQGNSAPDKSGLPSDRFSAERTGGSVSTLTIQRTQQEDSAVYLCASSLVGLAGVAGELFFGEGSRLTVL.

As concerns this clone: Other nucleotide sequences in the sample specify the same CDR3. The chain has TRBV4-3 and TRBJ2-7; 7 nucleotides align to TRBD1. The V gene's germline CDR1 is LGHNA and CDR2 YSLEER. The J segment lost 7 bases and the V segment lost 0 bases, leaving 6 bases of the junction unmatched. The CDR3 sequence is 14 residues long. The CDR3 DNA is TGCGCCAGCAGCCAAGATCACAGGGGATATGAGCAGTACTTC. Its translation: CASSQDHRGYEQYF.

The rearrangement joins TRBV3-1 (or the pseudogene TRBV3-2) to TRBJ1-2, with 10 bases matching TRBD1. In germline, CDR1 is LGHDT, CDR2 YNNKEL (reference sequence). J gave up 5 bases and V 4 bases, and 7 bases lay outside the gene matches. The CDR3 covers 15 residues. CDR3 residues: CASSLGQGESYGYTF. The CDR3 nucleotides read TGTGCCAGCAGCCTTGGACAGGGGGAATCTTATGGCTACACCTTC.

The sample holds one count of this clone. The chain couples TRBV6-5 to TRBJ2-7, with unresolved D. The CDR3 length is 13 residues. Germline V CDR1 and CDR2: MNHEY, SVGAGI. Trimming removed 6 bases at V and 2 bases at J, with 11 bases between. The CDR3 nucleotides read TGTGCCAGCAGGACCGCTCTAGCCTACGAGCAGTACTTC. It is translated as CASRTALAYEQYF.

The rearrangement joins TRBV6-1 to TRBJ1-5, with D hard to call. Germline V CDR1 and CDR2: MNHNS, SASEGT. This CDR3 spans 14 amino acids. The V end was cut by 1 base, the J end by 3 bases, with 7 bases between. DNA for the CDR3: TGTGCCAGCAGTGAAGGGGCGAACAATCAGCCCCAGCATTTT. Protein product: CASSEGANNQPQHF.

In nucleotides, the CDR3 is TGTGCCAGCAGTTGGGGCGGGAGGGACACAGATACGCAGTATTTT. Protein: CASSWGGRDTDTQYF. V is TRBV28 and J is TRBJ2-3, with 9 bases fitting TRBD2. This CDR3 has 15 amino acids. CDR1 is MDHEN and CDR2 is SYDVKM in the germline V gene. The V gene end was trimmed by 4 bases and the J gene end by 2 bases; junction bases not matched to a gene: 4.

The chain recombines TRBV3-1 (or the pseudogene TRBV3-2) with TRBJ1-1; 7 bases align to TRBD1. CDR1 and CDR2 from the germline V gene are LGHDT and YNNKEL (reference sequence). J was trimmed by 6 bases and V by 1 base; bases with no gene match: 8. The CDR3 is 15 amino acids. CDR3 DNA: TGTGCCAGCAGCCAAGCAGGGGGTCATGACTCTGAAGCTTTCTTT. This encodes CASSQAGGHDSEAFF.

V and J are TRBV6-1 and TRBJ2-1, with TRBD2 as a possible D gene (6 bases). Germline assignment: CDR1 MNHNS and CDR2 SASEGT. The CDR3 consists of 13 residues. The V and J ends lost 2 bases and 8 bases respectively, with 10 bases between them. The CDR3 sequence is CASSELGGDEQFF. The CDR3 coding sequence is TGTGCCAGCAGTGAACTGGGAGGAGATGAGCAGTTCTTC.

For the CDR3, the DNA is TGTGCCAGTAGTCCGACTAGCGGGACTTCCTACAATGAGCAGTTCTTC. It codes for CASSPTSGTSYNEQFF. This chain links TRBV19 with TRBJ2-1, with 11 bases aligning to TRBD2. CDR3 size: 16 residues. The trim removed 5 bases at V and 1 base at J, leaving 4 bases unmatched. Germline CDR1 is LNHDA and CDR2 is SQIVND (reference sequence).

The CDR3: CASSVEGAGADTQYF. DNA for the CDR3: TGTGCCAGCAGCGTAGAAGGGGCAGGGGCAGATACGCAGTATTTT. The chain links TRBV9 to TRBJ2-3; TRBD1 is a possible D gene (6 bases). Looked up from germline, CDR1 is SGDLS and CDR2 is YYNGEE. The CDR3 has 15 residues. V lost 0 bases and J 4 bases, leaving 12 bases between the germline ends. The full variable domain, its missing parts supplied by reference TRBV9 and TRBJ2-3, is DSGVTQTPKHLITATGQRVTLRCSPRSGDLSVYWYQQSLDQGLQFLIQYYNGEERAKGNILERFSAQQFPDLHSELNLSSLELGDSALYFCASSVEGAGADTQYFGPGTRLTVL.